Sequencing of this TCR beta chain was carried out in a study of blood T cell repertoires in COVID-19. Turning to the study itself: T cells, B-cell-depleted T cells, or PBMCs provided the cDNA or gDNA that served as material.

Sequencing used immunoSEQ multiplex PCR; TCRdb keeps in-frame clones, though not all of them. The data hold about 76,000 clones, with 80% to 90% observed a single time. The ends were cut back, 5 bases at V and 5 bases at J, with 13 bases in the middle. Germline V gene lookup returns CDR1 SEHNR and CDR2 FQNEAQ (reference sequence). The CDR3 length is 13 residues. The receptor comes from a man aged 55 to 70 with COVID-19, enrolled during active disease. Sequenced sample: peripheral blood. The chain joins TRBV7-9 to TRBJ2-7; D perhaps matches TRBD2 (5 bases). This CDR3 reads CASSLLEVNEQYF. CDR3 nucleotide sequence: TGTGCCAGCAGCCTTTTGGAGGTCAACGAGCAGTACTTC.